This TCR beta chain originates from a study of blood T cell repertoires in COVID-19. Study at large: Samples taken during acute and convalescent COVID-19 were collected in the United States, Italy and Spain.

Categorization into cohorts depended on clinical history that participants reported. The CDR3 is made up of 15 amino acids. Germline CDR1 and CDR2: SGHAT and FQNNGV. V was cut by 0 bases and J by 7 bases, with 12 bases left in between. Clones were read by immunoSEQ multiplex PCR, and TCRdb kept only the in-frame ones, dropping some. The sample carries around 180,000 clones, roughly four fifths recorded once. This clone was observed a single time. V gene TRBV11-2 combines with J gene TRBJ1-4; no clear D. This sequence was found in a man in his fifties or sixties who had recovered from COVID-19. The sequenced sample was PBMCs or T cells enriched from blood (not recorded which). In DNA, the CDR3 is TGTGCCAGCAGCTTAGAAGGGAGAGTCGTTGAAAAACTGTTTTTT. This sequence encodes CASSLEGRVVEKLFF.